This paragraph covers one T cell receptor beta chain sequence. Germline values: CDR1 LGHNT, CDR2 FRNRAP. The V gene end was trimmed by 1 base and the J gene end by 6 bases; junction bases not matched to a gene: 4. CDR3 length: 15 residues. Repertoires were generated with immunoSEQ multiplex PCR, while TCRdb's copy carries only in-frame clones and drops some. The table shows tens of thousands of clones, with 80% to 95% occurring only once. This sample stems from a study of T cell changes during pregnancy in multiple sclerosis. The specimen was peripheral blood, collected after pregnancy. This rearrangement joins TRBV12-5 to TRBJ2-1; the match to TRBD2 covers 9 bases. This sequence was found in a female donor with multiple sclerosis, enrolled in a pregnancy study. The CDR3 reads CASGLGRGGRNEQFF. The CDR3 nucleotides read TGTGCTAGTGGTTTGGGGCGGGGGGGCCGCAATGAGCAGTTCTTC.